The entry below describes one TCR beta chain. The data were taken from a study of T cell responses to AZD1222 COVID-19 vaccine. The protocol was immunoSEQ multiplex PCR, while the TCRdb copy is restricted to in-frame clones and leaves out a portion. The sample lists more than 100,000 clones, roughly 87% occurring once. The source material was peripheral blood, sampled 28 days after the second AZD1222 dose. The source of this sequence is an adult who received the AZD1222 COVID-19 vaccine.

The CDR3 DNA sequence: TGTGCCAGCAGCCACCCGGGAGGGACAGGGGTTGAGGGCGAGACCCAGTACTTC. It encodes CASSHPGGTGVEGETQYF. This chain joins TRBV3-1 (or the pseudogene TRBV3-2) and TRBJ2-5, with 10 bases aligning to TRBD1. CDR1 and CDR2 from the germline V gene are LGHDT and YNNKEL (reference sequence). The CDR3 covers 18 residues. J was trimmed by 5 bases and V by 3 bases; bases with no gene match: 15.